This TCR beta chain was profiled in a study of beta chain features in type 1 diabetes. Overall study findings and caveats: Possible PCR preference for shorter templates applied equally to patients and controls. Type 1 diabetes patients had VDJ junctions that carried fewer insertions and more deletions. TCRB CDR3s from Type 1 diabetes patients were moderately but significantly shorter in all four CD4+ subsets.

Isolated RNA was reverse transcribed in full, so expressed TCRB transcripts were sequenced. Data came from immunoSEQ multiplex PCR; TCRdb stores just in-frame clones and leaves some out. This table has about 44,000 clones, over 60% appearing once. As regards this clone: Its antigen is undetermined.

Losses at the gene ends were 2 bases for V and 5 bases for J; bases not matched to a gene: 8. Germline CDR1 is SEHNR and CDR2 is FQNEAQ (reference sequence). The CDR3 totals 16 residues. This receptor was taken from a woman between 18 and 29 years old with type 1 diabetes. Sequenced: Tregs from blood. V usage is TRBV7-9 and J usage is TRBJ2-5; 10 positions agree with TRBD1. CDR3 loop: CASSLTTGGLLETQYF. CDR3 DNA sequence: TGTGCCAGCAGCTTAACGACAGGGGGCTTGTTGGAGACCCAGTACTTC.